Included here is one T cell receptor beta chain sequence, with context. Profiling relied on immunoSEQ multiplex PCR, and the TCRdb table lists in-frame clones only, not all of them. The sample yields about 380,000 clones, approximately 97% seen once. These data come from a study of shared clonotypes between healthy human individuals. The germline gives CDR1 SQVTM, CDR2 ANQGSEA. V lost 2 bases and J 2 bases, leaving 13 bases between the germline ends. This CDR3 is 16 amino acids long. The sequenced sample was memory CD8+ T cells sorted from blood. Subset: CD45RO+ cells pooled with CCR7-negative TemRA cells. This chain links TRBV29-1 with TRBJ2-6; tentatively, D is TRBD1 (6 bases). The clonotype originates from a man under 40 in good health. The CDR3 is CSVETQRGTGANVLTF. The CDR3 DNA reads TGCAGCGTTGAAACCCAAAGGGGGACTGGGGCCAACGTCCTGACTTTC.